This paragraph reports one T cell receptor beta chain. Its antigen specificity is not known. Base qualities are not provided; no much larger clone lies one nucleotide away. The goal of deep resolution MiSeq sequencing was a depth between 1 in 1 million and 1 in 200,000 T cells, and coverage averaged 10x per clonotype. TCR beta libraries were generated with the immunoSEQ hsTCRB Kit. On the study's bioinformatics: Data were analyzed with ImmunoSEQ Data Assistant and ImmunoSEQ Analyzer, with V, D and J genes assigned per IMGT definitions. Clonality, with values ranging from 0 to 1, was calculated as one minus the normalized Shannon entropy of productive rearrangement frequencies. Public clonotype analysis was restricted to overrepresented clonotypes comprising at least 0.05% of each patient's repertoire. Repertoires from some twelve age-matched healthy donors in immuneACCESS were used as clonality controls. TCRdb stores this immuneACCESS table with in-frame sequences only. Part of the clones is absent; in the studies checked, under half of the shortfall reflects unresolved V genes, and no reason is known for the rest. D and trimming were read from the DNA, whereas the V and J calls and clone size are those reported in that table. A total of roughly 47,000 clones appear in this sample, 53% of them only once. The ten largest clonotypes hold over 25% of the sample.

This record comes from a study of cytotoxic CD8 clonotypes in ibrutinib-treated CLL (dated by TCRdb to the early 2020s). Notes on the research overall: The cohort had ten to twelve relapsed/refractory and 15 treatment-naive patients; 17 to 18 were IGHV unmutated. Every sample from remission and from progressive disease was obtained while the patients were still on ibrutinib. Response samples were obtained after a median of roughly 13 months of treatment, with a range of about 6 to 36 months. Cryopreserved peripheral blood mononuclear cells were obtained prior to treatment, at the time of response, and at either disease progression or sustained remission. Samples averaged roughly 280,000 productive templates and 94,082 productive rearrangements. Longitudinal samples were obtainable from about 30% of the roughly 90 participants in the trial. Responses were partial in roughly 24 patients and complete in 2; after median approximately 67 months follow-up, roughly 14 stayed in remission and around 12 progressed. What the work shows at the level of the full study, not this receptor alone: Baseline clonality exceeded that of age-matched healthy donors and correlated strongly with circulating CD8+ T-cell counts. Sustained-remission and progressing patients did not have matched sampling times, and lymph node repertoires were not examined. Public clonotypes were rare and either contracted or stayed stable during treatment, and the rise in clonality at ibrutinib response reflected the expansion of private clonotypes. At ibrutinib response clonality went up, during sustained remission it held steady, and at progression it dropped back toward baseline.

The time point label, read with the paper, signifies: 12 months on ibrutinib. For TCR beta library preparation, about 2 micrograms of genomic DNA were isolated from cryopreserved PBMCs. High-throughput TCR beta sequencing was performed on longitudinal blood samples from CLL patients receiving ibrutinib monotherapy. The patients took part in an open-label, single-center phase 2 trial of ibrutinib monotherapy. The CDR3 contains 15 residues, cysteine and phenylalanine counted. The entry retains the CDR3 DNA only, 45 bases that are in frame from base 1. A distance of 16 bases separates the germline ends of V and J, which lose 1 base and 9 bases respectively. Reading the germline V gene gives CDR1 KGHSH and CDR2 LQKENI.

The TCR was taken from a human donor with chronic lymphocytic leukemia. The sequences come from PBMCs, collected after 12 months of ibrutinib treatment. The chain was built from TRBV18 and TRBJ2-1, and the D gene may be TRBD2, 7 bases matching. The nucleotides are TGTGCCAGCTCACCACGGGCGGGAGCACAGGGTGAGCAGTTCTTC. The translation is CASSPRAGAQGEQFF.